A single sample is the source of the 24 T cell receptor beta chains below, sequenced in a study of identical twins. TCRdb re-analysed the 5' RACE reads in MiXCR, keeping a single row per CDR3 protein. The table records 450,000 or so distinct CDR3 sequences, roughly 24% of them present only once. These data were also filed under a second study, of T cells expressing NK-cell markers.

The sample comprised CD4+ T cells sorted from blood. The receptors stem from a young woman in good health.

The J gene is TRBJ2-7, the V gene TRBV7-9; 12 bases align to TRBD1. The CDR3 totals 16 residues. The V gene's germline CDR1 is SEHNR and CDR2 FQNEAQ (reference sequence). V trimming: 2 bases; J trimming: 5 bases; junction bases outside the gene matches: 7. CDR3 DNA: TGTGCCAGCAGCTTATATGTCGGGGACAGGGGGCACGAGCAGTACTTC. Its translation: CASSLYVGDRGHEQYF. The whole variable domain, remainder taken from reference TRBV7-9 and TRBJ2-7, is DTGVSQNPRHKITKRGQNVTFRCDPISEHNRLYWYRQTLGQGPEFLTYFQNEAQLEKSRLLSDRFSAERPKGSFSTLEIQRTEQGDSAMYLCASSLYVGDRGHEQYFGPGTRLTVT.

V gene TRBV4-1 combines with J gene TRBJ2-2; D remains ambiguous. The CDR3 is 16 residues long. Germline loops: CDR1 MGHRA, CDR2 YSYEKL. The V gene lost 1 base and the J gene lost 1 base, with 10 bases spanning the gap. CDR3 nucleotides: TGCGCCAGCAGCCAAGGGGCCATGGTGAACACCGGGGAGCTGTTTTTT. It specifies CASSQGAMVNTGELFF.

The chain uses TRBV6-5 and TRBJ2-7, with 7 bases identical to TRBD2. The junction had 8 bases not matched to a gene; V was cut back by 0 bases and J by 6 bases. The CDR3 is 15 residues long. Germline CDR1 is MNHEY and CDR2 is SVGAGI. The CDR3 bases are TGTGCCAGCAGTTACTCGGTCGGGGGGTATGGCGAGCAGTACTTC. Translation: CASSYSVGGYGEQYF.

This clonotype was seen more than once but under ten times. V usage is TRBV11-3 and J usage is TRBJ2-4, with D possibly matching TRBD1 (5 bases). The CDR3 is made up of 12 amino acids. Germline V CDR1 and CDR2: SGHNT, YENEEA. Trimming took off 5 bases at V and 6 bases at J, with 8 bases between the two ends. The CDR3, as DNA: TGTGCCAGCAGCCCCCAGGGAAACATTCAGTACTTC. Protein product: CASSPQGNIQYF.

The chain links TRBV7-3 to TRBJ2-1, with TRBD2 matching 14 bases. The CDR3 runs to 15 residues. Trimming took 5 bases from V and 8 from J; bases not matched to a gene: 5. Germline V lookup: CDR1 SGHTA, CDR2 FQGTGA. As DNA, the CDR3 is TGTGCCAGCAGCCCGACTAGCGGGGGGGCACATGAGCAGTTCTTC. This translates into CASSPTSGGAHEQFF. Complete variable domain (other parts from reference TRBV7-3 and TRBJ2-1): GAGVSQTPSNKVTEKGKYVELRCDPISGHTALYWYRQSLGQGPEFLIYFQGTGAADDSGLPNDRFFAVRPEGSVSTLKIQRTERGDSAVYLCASSPTSGGAHEQFFGPGTRLTVL.

This clonotype occurred many times. CDR3 residues: CASSLDNRVPSSGANVLTF. The CDR3 region has the DNA TGCGCCAGCAGCTTGGACAACAGGGTTCCCTCCTCTGGGGCCAACGTCCTGACTTTC. The V and J genes are TRBV5-1 and TRBJ2-6, with D possibly TRBD1 on 6 matching bases. The V and J ends lost 0 bases and 0 bases respectively, with 16 bases between them. Germline CDR1 reads SGHRS; CDR2 reads YFSETQ. The CDR3 runs 19 residues.

The rearrangement links TRBV3-1 to TRBJ2-1, with no clear D. The CDR3 is 11 amino acids. V lost 8 bases and J 4 bases, leaving 6 bases between the germline ends. CDR1 and CDR2 from the germline V gene are LGHDT and YNNKEL (reference sequence). The CDR3 DNA is TGTGCCAGCCGAATGTACAATGAGCAGTTCTTC. Protein: CASRMYNEQFF.

The chain is built from TRBV20-1 and TRBJ2-3, with D unclear. V was shortened by 6 bases and J by 5 bases, with 9 bases between the two germline ends. The length of the CDR3 is 11 residues. Germline V gene lookup returns CDR1 DFQATT and CDR2 SNEGSKA (reference sequence). The CDR3 nucleotides read TGCAGTGCCCGATACCTAGATACGCAGTATTTT. This encodes CSARYLDTQYF.

The CDR3 loop reads CASSEVNTGELFF. CDR3 bases: TGTGCCAGCAGTGAAGTGAATACAGGGGAGCTGTTTTTT. V is TRBV2 and J is TRBJ2-2; D is unresolved. V lost 1 base and J lost 8, with 8 bases in between. The CDR3 is 13 amino acids. Per germline, CDR1 SNHLY and CDR2 FYNNEI. Complete variable domain (other parts from reference TRBV2 and TRBJ2-2): EPEVTQTPSHQVTQMGQEVILRCVPISNHLYFYWYRQILGQKVEFLVSFYNNEISEKSEIFDDQFSVERPDGSNFTLKIRSTKLEDSAMYFCASSEVNTGELFFGEGSRLTVL.

This clonotype was picked up a small number of times. The chain employs TRBV18 and TRBJ1-6, with D unclear. This CDR3 has 15 residues. The germline CDR1 and CDR2 sequences are KGHSH and LQKENI. Trimming removed 1 base from V and 4 bases from J, with 8 bases in between. Written as DNA, the CDR3 is TGTGCCAGCTCACCACGCCCGGGGTATAATTCACCCCTCCACTTT. This translates into CASSPRPGYNSPLHF. The variable domain in full, completed from reference TRBV18 and TRBJ1-6, reads NAGVMQNPRHLVRRRGQEARLRCSPMKGHSHVYWYRQLPEEGLKFMVYLQKENIIDESGMPKERFSAEFPKEGPSILRIQQVVRGDSAAYFCASSPRPGYNSPLHFGNGTRLTVT.

The J gene is TRBJ1-1, the V gene TRBV29-1; 8 bases are a match to TRBD1. J lost 1 base, V lost 7 bases, and 5 bases had no gene match. The V gene's germline CDR1 is SQVTM and CDR2 ANQGSEA. The CDR3 is 13 residues long. CDR3 protein: CSAADRENTEAFF. CDR3 coding DNA: TGCAGCGCCGCGGACAGGGAGAACACTGAAGCTTTCTTT.

The V and J genes are TRBV5-1 and TRBJ1-1; D is unresolved. This CDR3 spans 13 amino acids. Germline V lookup: CDR1 SGHRS, CDR2 YFSETQ. V was shortened by 0 bases and J by 4 bases, with 7 bases between the two germline ends. Here the CDR3 DNA reads TGCGCCAGCAGCTTGGGTCGTATCACTGAAGCTTTCTTT. Translated: CASSLGRITEAFF.

This clonotype was counted only a few times. V and J are TRBV20-1 and TRBJ2-5, with TRBD2 identical over 7 bases. Per the germline V gene, CDR1 is DFQATT and CDR2 is SNEGSKA (reference sequence). CDR3 size: 14 residues. J lost 1 base, V lost 5 bases, and 7 bases had no gene match. This CDR3 is CSAQSGTGQETQYF. CDR3 DNA sequence: TGCAGTGCTCAGAGCGGGACCGGCCAAGAGACCCAGTACTTC.

The DNA of the CDR3 is TGCAGTGCTAGATCCGTCGAAGGGGCCAACGTCCTGACTTTC. Its translation: CSARSVEGANVLTF. This chain joins TRBV20-1 and TRBJ2-6, with D hard to call. In germline, CDR1 is DFQATT, CDR2 SNEGSKA (reference sequence). V was trimmed by 2 bases and J by 4 bases, leaving 9 bases between them. This CDR3 region has 14 residues.

This clonotype was recorded many times. The genes are TRBV5-5 and TRBJ2-1; D gene uncertain. Per germline, CDR1 SGHKS and CDR2 YYEKEE (reference sequence). The CDR3 loop spans 13 amino acids. The V end was cut by 4 bases, the J end by 7 bases, with 12 bases between. DNA for the CDR3: TGTGCCAGCAGCCCAGGATTTGGGAATGAGCAGTTCTTC. This sequence encodes CASSPGFGNEQFF.

The rearrangement links TRBV5-1 to TRBJ2-1, with D perhaps TRBD1 or TRBD2 (5 bases each). The germline V gene encodes CDR1 SGHRS and CDR2 YFSETQ. Trimming stripped 1 base from V and 9 bases from J, with 11 bases between. The CDR3 is 13 residues long. CDR3 bases: TGCGCCAGCAGCTTGAGCCGGGACGGTGAGCAGTTCTTC. This codes for CASSLSRDGEQFF.

The rearrangement joins TRBV12-3 or TRBV12-4 to TRBJ1-3; D gene unclear. The CDR3 runs to 14 residues. Trimming took off 5 bases at V and 0 bases at J, with 8 bases between the two ends. The CDR3 sequence: CASSPVSSGNTIYF. CDR3 nucleotide sequence: TGTGCCAGCAGTCCTGTCAGCTCTGGAAACACCATATATTTT.

The rearrangement links TRBV28 to TRBJ1-5; D is ambiguous. The length of the CDR3 is 13 residues. Germline values: CDR1 MDHEN, CDR2 SYDVKM. V lost 10 bases and J lost 7, with 17 bases in between. This CDR3 is CAMGSEGRQPQHF. DNA of the CDR3: TGTGCCATGGGCTCTGAAGGGCGGCAGCCCCAGCATTTT.

This sequence joins TRBV7-2 and TRBJ2-1; TRBD2 matches 12 bases. Germline V lookup: CDR1 SGHTA, CDR2 FQGNSA. CDR3 size: 15 residues. V shed 6 bases, J shed 8 bases, and the junction held 8 bases outside the gene matches. The CDR3 nucleotides are TGTGCCAGCAGATACAGGACTAGCGGGACTCATGAGCAGTTCTTC. This sequence encodes CASRYRTSGTHEQFF.

This clonotype was observed at least ten times. The CDR3 region has the DNA TGTGCCACCAGTGATGGGGGATTCAATCAGCCCCAGCATTTT. It yields the protein CATSDGGFNQPQHF. This chain connects TRBV24-1 to TRBJ1-5; the D gene is possibly TRBD1 (5 bases). The V gene's germline CDR1 is KGHDR and CDR2 SFDVKD. CDR3 length equals 14 residues. V lost 3 bases to trimming and J lost 3 bases, with 8 bases between them.

The rearrangement joins TRBV18 to TRBJ2-7; D gene uncertain. CDR1 and CDR2 (germline): KGHSH, LQKENI. The CDR3 spans 13 residues. Trimming shortened V by 3 bases and J by 0 bases, and 6 bases separated the two germline ends. DNA for the CDR3: TGTGCCAGCTCACCCAGCACCTCCTACGAGCAGTACTTC. Its protein is CASSPSTSYEQYF.

The chain couples TRBV12-3 or TRBV12-4 to TRBJ2-1; D assignment may be TRBD1 or TRBD2 (5 bases each). The V end lost 6 bases, the J end lost 10 bases, and 16 bases lay between the germline ends. The CDR3 consists of 13 residues. CDR3 protein: CASRRDGPREQFF. CDR3 DNA: TGTGCCAGCAGACGGGACGGTCCTAGGGAGCAGTTCTTC.

In this sample, this clonotype turned up a few times. This chain uses TRBV29-1 with TRBJ2-1; 15 nucleotides agree with TRBD2. J lost 15 bases, V lost 7 bases, and 7 bases had no gene match. The germline V gene encodes CDR1 SQVTM and CDR2 ANQGSEA. This CDR3 has 12 residues. CDR3 in amino acids: CSAGLAGGPRFF. The CDR3 DNA is TGCAGCGCTGGACTAGCGGGAGGGCCGCGGTTCTTC.

This chain connects TRBV20-1 to TRBJ1-5; no definite D call. The CDR3 contains 14 residues. Germline CDR1 reads DFQATT; CDR2 reads SNEGSKA (reference sequence). Trimming left V 2 bases short and J 4 bases short, with 12 bases between. For the CDR3, the DNA is TGCAGTGCTAGAAGGACCAGCGGAAATCAGCCCCAGCATTTT. This codes for CSARRTSGNQPQHF.